The 8 T cell receptor beta chains below come from one sample, sequenced in a study of blood T cell repertoires in COVID-19. Sequencing used immunoSEQ multiplex PCR; TCRdb keeps in-frame clones, though not all of them. The sample lists some 300,000 clones; 90% were seen once. The sequencing input was PBMCs or T cells enriched from blood (not recorded which). The receptors shown here come from a woman aged 18-30 years with acute COVID-19.

The rearrangement joins TRBV3-1 (or the pseudogene TRBV3-2) to TRBJ2-4; TRBD1 is a possible D gene (6 bases). Trimming left V 4 bases short and J 7 bases short, with 17 bases between. Germline V gives CDR1 LGHDT, CDR2 YNNKEL (reference sequence). The CDR3 totals 15 residues. CDR3 DNA sequence: TGTGCCAGCAGCCCCGCTGGGGGCGGGTGGAACATTCAGTACTTC. The encoded protein is CASSPAGGGWNIQYF.

This clone was seen a single time. The chain employs TRBV6-1 and TRBJ1-5; maybe TRBD1 (5 bases). Germline V lookup: CDR1 MNHNS, CDR2 SASEGT. Trimming took 2 bases from V and 5 from J, leaving 19 bases between them. The CDR3 extends over 17 amino acids. CDR3: CASSEPSGGEGHQPQHF. The CDR3 DNA sequence: TGTGCCAGCAGTGAACCATCTGGGGGGGAGGGACATCAGCCCCAGCATTTT.

The chain combines TRBV18 with TRBJ2-7; 8 nucleotides line up with TRBD1. This CDR3 has 15 amino acids. Germline values: CDR1 KGHSH, CDR2 LQKENI. With 2 bases clipped from V and 5 bases from J, the junction kept 8 bases outside the gene matches. The CDR3 DNA is TGTGCCAGCTCACCAAGACAGGGGTCCTCGAACGAGCAGTACTTC. This gives the protein CASSPRQGSSNEQYF.

DNA of the CDR3: TGTGCCAGCAGCCTGCAGCGGGAGCATTCCGAGCAGTACTTC. This translates into CASSLQREHSEQYF. J is TRBJ2-7 and V is TRBV4-2; 8 nucleotides agree with TRBD2. J gave up 6 bases and V 4 bases, and 8 bases lay outside the gene matches. Germline V gives CDR1 LGHNA, CDR2 YNFKEQ. CDR3 length: 14 residues.

The chain uses TRBV30 and TRBJ2-3; TRBD1 matches at 7 bases. J was trimmed by 1 base and V by 6 bases; bases with no gene match: 10. The V gene's germline CDR1 is GTSNPN and CDR2 SVGIG (reference sequence). The CDR3 runs to 15 residues. DNA of the CDR3: TGTGCCTGCCAATTTGGACAGGACCGCACAGATACGCAGTATTTT. Translation: CACQFGQDRTDTQYF.

V is TRBV12-3 or TRBV12-4 and J is TRBJ2-1, with 8 bases lining up with TRBD2. The CDR3 is 12 amino acids. The junction had 2 bases not matched to a gene; V was cut back by 7 bases and J by 6 bases. Written as DNA, the CDR3 is TGTGCCAGCAAGCGGGAGAGCAATGAGCAGTTCTTC. It is translated as CASKRESNEQFF.

The chain is built from TRBV18 and TRBJ2-2, with 10 bases matching TRBD1. The CDR3 spans 17 residues. Per germline, CDR1 KGHSH and CDR2 LQKENI. Germline trimming cut 1 base from V and 5 bases from J; bases unmatched to any gene: 7. In DNA form, the CDR3 reads TGTGCCAGCTCACCACAAGGACCGGGACAGGGGACCGGGGAGCTGTTTTTT. Translating it yields CASSPQGPGQGTGELFF.

The chain links TRBV7-3 to TRBJ2-7; 7 bases match TRBD2. This CDR3 has 14 residues. Germline assignment: CDR1 SGHTA and CDR2 FQGTGA. The V and J ends lost 9 bases and 1 base, in that order; junction bases with no gene match: 9. The CDR3 sequence: CASKRDPSSYEQYF. CDR3 nucleotide sequence: TGTGCCAGTAAGCGGGACCCTTCGTCCTACGAGCAGTACTTC.